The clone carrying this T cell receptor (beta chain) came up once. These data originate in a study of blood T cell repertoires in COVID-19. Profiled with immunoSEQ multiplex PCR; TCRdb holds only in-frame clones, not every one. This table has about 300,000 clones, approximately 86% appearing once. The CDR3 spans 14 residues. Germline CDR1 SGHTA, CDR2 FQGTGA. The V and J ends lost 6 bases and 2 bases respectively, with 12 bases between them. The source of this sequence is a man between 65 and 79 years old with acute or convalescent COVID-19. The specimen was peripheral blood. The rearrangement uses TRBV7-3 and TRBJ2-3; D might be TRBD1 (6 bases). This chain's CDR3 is CASSLTGPTDTQYF. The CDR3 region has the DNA TGTGCCAGCAGTTTGACAGGTCCCACAGATACGCAGTATTTT.